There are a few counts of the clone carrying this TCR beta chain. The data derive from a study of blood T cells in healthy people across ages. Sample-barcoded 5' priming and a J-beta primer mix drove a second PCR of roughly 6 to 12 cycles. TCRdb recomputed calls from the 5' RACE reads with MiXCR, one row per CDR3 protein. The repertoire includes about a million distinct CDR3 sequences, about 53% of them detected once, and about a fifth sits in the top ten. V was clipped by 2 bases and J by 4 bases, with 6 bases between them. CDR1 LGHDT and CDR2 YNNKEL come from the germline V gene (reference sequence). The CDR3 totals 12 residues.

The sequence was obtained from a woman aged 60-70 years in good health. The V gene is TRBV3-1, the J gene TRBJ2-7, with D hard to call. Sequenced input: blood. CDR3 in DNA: TGTGCCAGCAGCCAACTTGATTACGAGCAGTACTTC. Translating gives CASSQLDYEQYF.